The 26 T cell receptor beta chains below all came from one sample that was sequenced in a study of shared clonotypes between healthy human individuals. TCRdb's copy holds only in-frame clones and misses some; the assay was immunoSEQ multiplex PCR. The sample records about 520,000 clones, around four fifths being singletons. The source material was PBMCs. The receptor set was obtained from a woman in her 40s in good health. Some clones in this sample may be carry-over from other donors' samples.

Comments on this clone: One junction end does not reproduce the germline sequence, and a read error may be involved. This sequence joins TRBV7-7 and TRBJ2-3; D is possibly TRBD2 (6 bases). This CDR3 region has 15 residues. From germline, CDR1 is SSHAT and CDR2 FNYEAQ (reference sequence). This CDR3 reads CASSGGTDGGDTQYF. CDR3 bases: TGTGCTAGCAGCGGTGGGACTGACGGGGGAGATACGCAGTATTTT.

The chain employs TRBV5-1 and TRBJ2-5, with 7 bases fitting TRBD2. This CDR3 contains 17 residues. The ends lost 3 bases at V and 5 bases at J; junction bases unmatched: 16. The V gene's germline CDR1 is SGHRS and CDR2 YFSETQ. The CDR3 here is CASSSRREGVGRETQYF. CDR3 DNA sequence: TGCGCCAGCAGCTCCCGAAGGGAGGGCGTCGGTCGGGAGACCCAGTACTTC.

This clone was found a few times. The chain uses TRBV15 and TRBJ2-2, with 9 positions matching TRBD2. The CDR3 sequence is 15 residues long. Germline CDR1 LNHNV, CDR2 YYDKDF (reference sequence). V shed 4 bases, J shed 7 bases, and the junction held 7 bases outside the gene matches. CDR3 sequence (DNA): TGTGCCACCAGCAAAGGACTAGCGCGGGGCGGGGAGCTGTTTTTT. Its translation: CATSKGLARGGELFF.

The chain recombines TRBV18 with TRBJ2-2; D may match TRBD1 or TRBD2 (5 bases each). With 2 bases removed from V and 0 bases from J, the gap between germline ends came to 10 bases. Looked up from germline, CDR1 is KGHSH and CDR2 is LQKENI. This CDR3 contains 16 residues. In DNA form, the CDR3 reads TGTGCCAGCTCACCAGGGGCGGGCGCGAACACCGGGGAGCTGTTTTTT. This gives the protein CASSPGAGANTGELFF.

This clone has more than one count but fewer than ten. This rearrangement joins TRBV7-9 to TRBJ1-4; no firm D call. Germline values: CDR1 SEHNR, CDR2 FQNEAQ (reference sequence). The CDR3 loop spans 14 amino acids. The V end lost 5 bases, the J end lost 3 bases, and 10 bases lay between the germline ends. Written as DNA, the CDR3 is TGTGCCAGCAGCCGAAGGGAGGCTAATGAAAAACTGTTTTTT. This sequence encodes CASSRREANEKLFF.

This clone was counted once. The chain recombines TRBV11-2 with TRBJ2-5, with 14 bases lining up with TRBD2. The CDR3 loop spans 16 amino acids. The germline gives CDR1 SGHAT, CDR2 FQNNGV. V lost 5 bases and J lost 7; bases outside the gene matches: 9. The CDR3 sequence is CASSRGGLAGDSTQYF. The CDR3 DNA follows: TGTGCCAGCAGCCGCGGGGGACTAGCGGGAGATTCGACCCAGTACTTC.

This clone was recorded once. The chain employs TRBV7-2 and TRBJ1-2; 9 bases are shared with TRBD1. Germline assignment: CDR1 SGHTA and CDR2 FQGNSA. The ends lost 7 bases at V and 4 bases at J; junction bases unmatched: 10. The CDR3 sequence is 15 residues long. The CDR3 reads CASTSQQGATYGYTF. CDR3 DNA sequence: TGTGCCAGCACCTCCCAACAGGGGGCTACCTATGGCTACACCTTC.

The chain recombines TRBV6-5 with TRBJ1-2; 8 bases fit TRBD1. From germline, CDR1 is MNHEY and CDR2 SVGAGI. This CDR3 is built from 13 residues. Trimming took 6 bases from V and 4 from J; bases not matched to a gene: 4. The CDR3 loop is CASRLTGAYGYTF. The CDR3 nucleotides read TGTGCCAGCAGGCTGACAGGGGCCTATGGCTACACCTTC.

This sequence joins TRBV4-3 and TRBJ1-6, with 9 bases matching TRBD1. In germline, CDR1 is LGHNA, CDR2 YSLEER. The CDR3 has 19 amino acids. Trimming cost V 1 base and J 11 bases; bases outside gene matches: 18. For the CDR3, the DNA is TGCGCCAGCAGCCAAGGACCCTCTACCGGACAGGGGTTGATGACACCCCTCCACTTT. Its translation: CASSQGPSTGQGLMTPLHF.

V is TRBV5-1 and J is TRBJ2-6; D is unclear. Germline V gene data show CDR1 as SGHRS and CDR2 as YFSETQ. The V end was cut by 3 bases, the J end by 2 bases, with 9 bases between. This CDR3 has 15 residues. In DNA, the CDR3 is TGCGCCAGCAGCTCGGCCCTCACTGGGGCCAACGTCCTGACTTTC. Translated: CASSSALTGANVLTF.

The J gene is TRBJ2-7, the V gene TRBV30; D unresolved. Trimming removed 3 bases at V and 5 bases at J, with 17 bases between. This CDR3 comprises 14 residues. CDR1 is GTSNPN and CDR2 is SVGIG in the germline V gene (reference sequence). CDR3 sequence reads: CAWRNAPWFDEQYF. CDR3 nucleotide sequence: TGTGCCTGGAGAAACGCCCCTTGGTTCGACGAGCAGTACTTC.

The chain recombines TRBV5-6 with TRBJ1-2, with 8 positions matching TRBD1. CDR3 length: 14 amino acids. V lost 6 bases and J lost 2; bases outside the gene matches: 6. From germline, CDR1 is SGHDT and CDR2 YYEEEE. CDR3: CASNSGTGNYGYTF. The DNA for the CDR3 is TGTGCCAGCAACTCAGGGACAGGCAACTATGGCTACACCTTC.

The chain employs TRBV7-9 and TRBJ2-5; 9 nucleotides match TRBD1. Germline lookup yields CDR1 SEHNR and CDR2 FQNEAQ (reference sequence). There are 15 residues in the CDR3. J lost 5 bases, V lost 7 bases, and 11 bases had no gene match. CDR3 sequence reads: CASTYRDRAPETQYF. CDR3 bases: TGTGCCAGCACCTATAGGGACAGGGCCCCCGAGACCCAGTACTTC. Combining the CDR3 with reference TRBV7-9 and TRBJ2-5 gives the whole variable domain DTGVSQNPRHKITKRGQNVTFRCDPISEHNRLYWYRQTLGQGPEFLTYFQNEAQLEKSRLLSDRFSAERPKGSFSTLEIQRTEQGDSAMYLCASTYRDRAPETQYFGPGTRLLVL.

The chain is built from TRBV10-3 and TRBJ2-5; D is perhaps TRBD1 (6 bases). Per the germline V gene, CDR1 is ENHRY and CDR2 is SYGVKD. Trimming pared 7 bases from V and 1 base from J, leaving 10 bases between. The CDR3 runs 13 residues. The CDR3 DNA reads as TGTGCCATCAACAGGGACGGCCAAGAGACCCAGTACTTC. Translation gives CAINRDGQETQYF.

J is TRBJ1-1 and V is TRBV7-9; D is unresolved. V was clipped by 5 bases and J by 0 bases, with 7 bases between them. The CDR3 runs 13 residues. Germline V gives CDR1 SEHNR, CDR2 FQNEAQ (reference sequence). CDR3 nucleotide sequence: TGTGCCAGCAGCCCGATCATGAACACTGAAGCTTTCTTT. This sequence encodes CASSPIMNTEAFF.

The sample holds a few counts of this clone. The chain links TRBV28 to TRBJ1-2; TRBD1 might be the D (6 bases). Per the germline V gene, CDR1 is MDHEN and CDR2 is SYDVKM. V lost 5 bases, J lost 8 bases, and 12 bases lay in between. The CDR3 sequence is 12 residues long. CDR3 bases: TGTGCCAGCAGTACATACGACAGGGGCTACACCTTC. Its protein product is CASSTYDRGYTF.

With regard to this clone: The junction does not match germline at one end; this may be a read error. The chain recombines TRBV5-1 with TRBJ2-2; TRBD2 aligns across 9 bases. The CDR3 sequence is 15 residues long. The V gene's germline CDR1 is SGHRS and CDR2 YFSETQ. The CDR3 spells CASSLPSGNTGGLFF. The CDR3 DNA reads as TGCGCCAGCAGCCTACCTAGCGGGAACACCGGGGGGCTGTTTTTT.

The chain employs TRBV10-1 and TRBJ2-7; 11 bases are shared with TRBD2. This CDR3 is built from 15 residues. V was pared by 9 bases and J by 2 bases, with 9 bases of the junction left unmatched. CDR1 and CDR2 from the germline V gene are WNHNN and SYGVQD (reference sequence). CDR3 nucleotide sequence: TGCGCCAGGGACGACGGGACTAGCGGCCCCTACGAGCAGTACTTC. Amino acids: CARDDGTSGPYEQYF.

The chain couples TRBV19 to TRBJ1-2; D perhaps matches TRBD1 (6 bases). Trimming pared 8 bases from V and 8 bases from J, leaving 18 bases between. The germline gives CDR1 LNHDA, CDR2 SQIVND (reference sequence). The CDR3 spans 13 residues. CDR3 loop: CASSDRSRKGYTF. The CDR3 DNA is TGTGCCAGTTCTGACAGGTCCCGTAAAGGCTACACCTTC.

V usage is TRBV7-3 and J usage is TRBJ2-5; 10 bases fit TRBD2. Germline V lookup: CDR1 SGHTA, CDR2 FQGTGA. The CDR3 extends over 17 amino acids. Trimming removed 1 base from V and 5 bases from J; junction bases left unmatched: 10. DNA of the CDR3: TGTGCCAGCAGCTTAAGAGGCAGCGGGAGGGCCGGGGAGACCCAGTACTTC. This gives the protein CASSLRGSGRAGETQYF.

This chain connects TRBV5-6 to TRBJ1-2, with D possibly matching TRBD1 (5 bases). Germline values: CDR1 SGHDT, CDR2 YYEEEE. The CDR3 length is 12 residues. V gave up 4 bases and J gave up 6 bases, with 10 bases separating them. CDR3 sequence reads: CASSPGRNGYTF. For the CDR3, the DNA is TGTGCCAGCAGCCCGGGACGGAATGGCTACACCTTC.

This rearrangement joins TRBV7-9 to TRBJ2-2, with no clear D. The CDR3 length is 12 residues. Germline CDR1 SEHNR, CDR2 FQNEAQ (reference sequence). With 2 bases removed from V and 8 bases from J, the gap between germline ends came to 6 bases. Here the CDR3 reads CASSLNSGELFF. The DNA of the CDR3 is TGTGCCAGCAGCTTAAATTCGGGGGAGCTGTTTTTT.

V and J are TRBV25-1 and TRBJ2-7; TRBD2 agrees at 8 bases. V was clipped by 4 bases and J by 3 bases; unmatched bases: 5. Germline V gene data show CDR1 as MGHDK and CDR2 as SYGVNS. CDR3 size: 14 residues. The CDR3 nucleotides read TGTGCCAGCAGTGGGGGACTAGTGCTCTACGAGCAGTACTTC. It yields the protein CASSGGLVLYEQYF.

The chain links TRBV10-3 to TRBJ1-1, with unresolved D. The CDR3 totals 14 residues. Germline values: CDR1 ENHRY, CDR2 SYGVKD. The V end was cut by 6 bases, the J end by 6 bases, with 17 bases between. This CDR3 is CAIRADLWGSEAFF. For the CDR3, the DNA is TGTGCCATCAGGGCCGATTTGTGGGGTTCTGAAGCTTTCTTT.

Comment on this clone: Its ends do not fully match the called genes, so a read error is possible. The rearrangement joins TRBV30 to TRBJ1-2; TRBD1 agrees at 9 bases. Germline V lookup: CDR1 GTSNPN, CDR2 SVGIG (reference sequence). The CDR3 is 13 amino acids. This chain's CDR3 is CAWSDGTGLDRDF. CDR3 nucleotides: TGTGCCTGGAGTGACGGGACAGGGCTTGATCGAGATTTC.

The chain recombines TRBV5-1 with TRBJ2-3, with 8 nucleotides matching TRBD1. This CDR3 is built from 14 residues. With V trimmed by 4 bases and J by 5 bases, 6 bases remained unmatched. Looked up from germline, CDR1 is SGHRS and CDR2 is YFSETQ. The CDR3 loop is CASSRDRSEDTQYF. The CDR3 DNA sequence: TGCGCCAGCAGCCGGGACAGGTCGGAAGATACGCAGTATTTT.